Below, 30 T cell receptor beta chains from the same sample are listed, as sequenced in a study of T-cell reconstitution after alpha-beta-depleted transplantation in children. Researchers prepared the TCRbeta library using unique molecular identifiers, the study reports. TCRdb independently ran MiXCR on the PCR reads; one entry per CDR3 protein. The table includes a few hundred thousand distinct CDR3 sequences, approximately 9.8% detected once. Sequenced material: PBMCs from the stem cell graft donor, taken from the stem cell graft. Every receptor here comes from a human donor who donated a stem cell graft to a child with SCID.

The genes are TRBV5-1 and TRBJ1-2; D possibly corresponds to TRBD1 (5 bases). V lost 6 bases to trimming and J lost 3 bases, with 12 bases between them. This CDR3 contains 13 residues. Looked up from germline, CDR1 is SGHRS and CDR2 is YFSETQ. The CDR3 DNA follows: TGCGCCAGCACCCAGGGCAGGGACTATGGCTACACCTTC. This codes for CASTQGRDYGYTF. Based on the CDR3 plus reference TRBV5-1 and TRBJ1-2, the full variable domain is KAGVTQTPRYLIKTRGQQVTLSCSPISGHRSVSWYQQTPGQGLQFLFEYFSETQRNKGNFPGRFSGRQFSNSRSEMNVSTLELGDSALYLCASTQGRDYGYTFGSGTRLTVV.

The rearrangement links TRBV6-2 or TRBV6-3 to TRBJ2-6, with D possibly TRBD2 on 5 matching bases. Germline V gene lookup returns CDR1 MNHEY and CDR2 SVGEGT. This CDR3 is built from 16 residues. Trimming cost V 6 bases and J 4 bases, with 16 bases left between them. The CDR3 spells CASSSSGRGGANVLTF. CDR3 bases: TGTGCCAGCAGCTCCTCCGGTCGGGGAGGGGCCAACGTCCTGACTTTC.

The gene calls are TRBV6-1 and TRBJ2-1; tentatively, D is TRBD1 (5 bases). CDR3 size: 14 residues. Deletions cut 6 bases from V and 2 bases from J, with 11 bases between. In germline, CDR1 is MNHNS, CDR2 SASEGT. CDR3 residues: CASSSHRTYNEQFF. CDR3 DNA sequence: TGTGCCAGCAGCTCGCACAGGACCTACAATGAGCAGTTCTTC.

This clonotype was picked up many times. V usage is TRBV5-1 and J usage is TRBJ2-5; TRBD2 agrees at 7 bases. The CDR3 contains 16 residues. Trimming cost V 1 base and J 5 bases; bases outside gene matches: 11. The germline gives CDR1 SGHRS, CDR2 YFSETQ. The CDR3 loop reads CASSLNPTGGIETQYF. CDR3 nucleotide sequence: TGCGCCAGCAGCTTGAACCCAACGGGGGGTATTGAGACCCAGTACTTC.

This clonotype was recorded many times. The genes are TRBV5-1 and TRBJ2-2, with TRBD1 matching over 10 bases. There are 16 residues in the CDR3. Trimming took 4 bases from V and 4 from J; bases not matched to a gene: 7. CDR1 is SGHRS and CDR2 is YFSETQ in the germline V gene. The DNA of the CDR3 is TGCGCCAGCAGCCTCGGACAGGGGGTGGTCACCGGGGAGCTGTTTTTT. Residues: CASSLGQGVVTGELFF.

This clonotype was seen at least ten times. The rearrangement uses TRBV20-1 and TRBJ1-6; D gene uncertain. The CDR3 has 13 residues. Germline lookup yields CDR1 DFQATT and CDR2 SNEGSKA (reference sequence). V lost 0 bases and J lost 10, with 10 bases in between. CDR3 coding DNA: TGCAGTGCTAGAGATAACGTCCAATCACCCCTCCACTTT. Translated: CSARDNVQSPLHF.

This clonotype appeared a few times. The gene calls are TRBV5-1 and TRBJ2-2; D remains ambiguous. The CDR3 length is 13 residues. V lost 3 bases and J lost 8, with 11 bases in between. Germline CDR1 and CDR2: SGHRS and YFSETQ. The CDR3 spells CASSSGPMGELFF. CDR3 sequence (DNA): TGCGCCAGCAGCTCCGGACCAATGGGGGAGCTGTTTTTT.

The gene calls are TRBV14 and TRBJ1-1, with D perhaps TRBD1 (5 bases). Per germline, CDR1 SGHDN and CDR2 FVKESK. The CDR3 is 17 amino acids. V was clipped by 4 bases and J by 0 bases, with 18 bases between them. This CDR3 is CASSRPLQGTMNTEAFF. CDR3 in DNA: TGTGCCAGCAGCCGACCCCTTCAGGGAACCATGAACACTGAAGCTTTCTTT. The complete variable domain, with remaining parts taken from reference TRBV14 and TRBJ1-1, reads EAGVTQFPSHSVIEKGQTVTLRCDPISGHDNLYWYRRVMGKEIKFLLHFVKESKQDESGMPNNRFLAERTGGTYSTLKVQPAELEDSGVYFCASSRPLQGTMNTEAFFGQGTRLTVV.

This chain links TRBV12-3 or TRBV12-4 with TRBJ2-5; unclear D gene. The CDR3 contains 15 residues. Trimming took 6 bases from V and 2 from J, leaving 16 bases between them. The CDR3 bases are TGTGCCAGCAGCCCCGCGATGAGTCGACAAGAGACCCAGTACTTC. Protein product: CASSPAMSRQETQYF.

V gene TRBV12-3 or TRBV12-4 combines with J gene TRBJ2-5, with 7 positions matching TRBD2. The CDR3 covers 18 residues. CDR3 nucleotides: TGTACCTGCAGTTTAATGGGAGGGGCCGGACTGTTGCAAGAGACCCAGTACTTC. It encodes CTCSLMGGAGLLQETQYF.

This clonotype was seen ten or more times. The chain couples TRBV29-1 to TRBJ2-1; 7 positions agree with TRBD2. The germline CDR1 and CDR2 sequences are SQVTM and ANQGSEA. The CDR3 length is 16 residues. Losses at the gene ends were 1 base for V and 12 bases for J; bases not matched to a gene: 18. The CDR3 spells CSVEGGERGYMSGQFF. DNA of the CDR3: TGCAGCGTTGAAGGTGGGGAGCGGGGATACATGAGCGGGCAGTTCTTC.

This clonotype was observed many times. The chain links TRBV6-6 to TRBJ1-1; TRBD1 might be the D (5 bases). CDR1 is MNHNY, CDR2 SVGAGI, per germline (reference sequence). Between the trimmed V and J ends, which lost 7 bases and 1 base, there was a span of 10 bases. The length of the CDR3 is 13 residues. DNA of the CDR3: TGTGCCAGCAAACCGGGGGGGAACACTGAAGCTTTCTTT. It is translated as CASKPGGNTEAFF.

This clonotype was picked up many times. V gene TRBV20-1 combines with J gene TRBJ1-1; D gene unclear. The CDR3 totals 11 residues. The germline V gene encodes CDR1 DFQATT and CDR2 SNEGSKA (reference sequence). V lost 6 bases, J lost 1 base, and 6 bases lay in between. CDR3 in amino acids: CSANSNTEAFF. CDR3 DNA sequence: TGCAGTGCGAACTCGAACACTGAAGCTTTCTTT.

As to this clonotype: A much larger clone differs by one base, so this may be a read error. V is TRBV3-1 and J is TRBJ2-1; TRBD2 matches 7 bases. After removal of 7 bases from V and 2 bases from J, the junction contained 8 bases not matched to a gene. This CDR3 contains 15 residues. The germline gives CDR1 LGHDT, CDR2 YNNKEL (reference sequence). The CDR3 loop reads CASTLGGDAYNEQFF. In DNA form, the CDR3 reads TGTGCCAGCACCTTGGGGGGGGATGCCTACAATGAGCAGTTCTTC.

A remark on this clonotype: This may arise from a read error, as a much more abundant clone is one base away. The CDR3 spells CASSPGQQGTTEAFF. The CDR3 DNA is TGTGCCAGCTCACCGGGACAGCAAGGGACCACTGAAGCTTTCTTT. The V and J genes are TRBV18 and TRBJ1-1; 7 bases align to TRBD1. Trimming removed 3 bases from V and 4 bases from J; junction bases left unmatched: 8. This CDR3 spans 15 amino acids. Germline V gene data show CDR1 as KGHSH and CDR2 as LQKENI.

This clonotype was seen repeatedly, ten times or more. The chain combines TRBV28 with TRBJ1-5; D not resolved. The length of the CDR3 is 16 residues. The germline V and J ends were trimmed by 2 bases and 7 bases, with 18 bases remaining between them. Germline assignment: CDR1 MDHEN and CDR2 SYDVKM. The chain's CDR3 is CASSLREGSSWQPQHF. CDR3 in DNA: TGTGCCAGCAGTTTAAGGGAGGGATCGTCTTGGCAGCCCCAGCATTTT.

The sample holds many counts of this clonotype. J is TRBJ1-2 and V is TRBV7-2, with D possibly being TRBD1 (6 bases). The CDR3 length is 14 residues. The germline V and J ends were trimmed by 2 bases and 8 bases, with 15 bases remaining between them. Per germline, CDR1 SGHTA and CDR2 FQGNSA. Here the CDR3 DNA reads TGTGCCAGCAGCTTACTACCGGGGGCGGGAGGCTACACCTTC. Translated: CASSLLPGAGGYTF.

About this clonotype: A much larger clone lies one base from this, so it may be a read error. The rearrangement joins TRBV20-1 to TRBJ2-2, with D perhaps matching TRBD1 (5 bases). Germline V CDR1 and CDR2: DFQATT, SNEGSKA (reference sequence). The CDR3 covers 15 residues. The CDR3 nucleotides read TGCTGTGCTAGAGGCAGGGTACCGAACACCGGGGAGCTGTTTTTT. Translation gives CCARGRVPNTGELFF.

This clonotype came up many times. The chain is built from TRBV10-3 and TRBJ2-7, with TRBD1 matching 7 bases. Germline V gives CDR1 ENHRY, CDR2 SYGVKD. There are 16 residues in the CDR3. V lost 4 bases, J lost 1 base, and 10 bases stayed unmatched. DNA for the CDR3: TGTGCCATCAGTGGAACCGGGACAGTGTCTTCCTACGAGCAGTACTTC. Translated, it gives CAISGTGTVSSYEQYF.

This clonotype has a count of ten or more. J is TRBJ2-5 and V is TRBV5-1; 8 bases agree with TRBD1. The CDR3 has 14 amino acids. Germline CDR1 reads SGHRS; CDR2 reads YFSETQ. Trimming cost V 5 bases and J 4 bases; bases outside gene matches: 7. The CDR3 sequence: CASRSSDRGETQYF. DNA for the CDR3: TGCGCCAGCAGATCCAGCGACAGGGGAGAGACCCAGTACTTC. Variable domain in full (rest from reference TRBV5-1 and TRBJ2-5): KAGVTQTPRYLIKTRGQQVTLSCSPISGHRSVSWYQQTPGQGLQFLFEYFSETQRNKGNFPGRFSGRQFSNSRSEMNVSTLELGDSALYLCASRSSDRGETQYFGPGTRLLVL.

This clonotype occurred many times. The chain joins TRBV4-2 to TRBJ2-7, with 8 bases lining up with TRBD1. Unmatched junction bases numbered 3, after V lost 0 bases and J lost 2 bases. The CDR3 covers 15 residues. From germline, CDR1 is LGHNA and CDR2 YNFKEQ. The CDR3 bases are TGTGCCAGCAGCCAAGATCGGACAGGGACCTACGAGCAGTACTTC. Protein: CASSQDRTGTYEQYF.

This clonotype occurred many times. The chain uses TRBV7-9 and TRBJ1-4; D gene ambiguous. Germline V gene data show CDR1 as SEHNR and CDR2 as FQNEAQ (reference sequence). Trimming removed 5 bases at V and 1 base at J, with 8 bases between. The CDR3 is 14 residues long. The DNA for the CDR3 is TGTGCCAGCAGCCTAGGGAGAACTAATGAAAAACTGTTTTTT. Amino acid sequence: CASSLGRTNEKLFF.

Ten or more counts support this clonotype. The V gene is TRBV4-2, the J gene TRBJ1-1; no clear D. Germline CDR1 LGHNA, CDR2 YNFKEQ. The CDR3 consists of 18 residues. The ends were cut back, 3 bases at V and 6 bases at J, with 26 bases in the middle. The CDR3 nucleotides are TGTGCCAGCAGCCAGAGGGTAGGGTGGGAGGCCGTTGGGGCTGAAGCTTTCTTT. Encoded protein: CASSQRVGWEAVGAEAFF.

This clonotype was counted at least ten times. The chain is built from TRBV12-3 or TRBV12-4 and TRBJ2-1; D may be TRBD1 (6 bases). The CDR3 has 15 residues. The V and J ends lost 6 bases and 0 bases respectively, with 12 bases between them. The CDR3 coding sequence is TGTGCCAGCAGCAAAGACAGGAGCTCCTACAATGAGCAGTTCTTC. Translating gives CASSKDRSSYNEQFF.

This clonotype came up many times. The chain carries TRBV7-2 and TRBJ2-3, with TRBD1 matching over 12 bases. V was clipped by 4 bases and J by 4 bases; unmatched bases: 6. Germline CDR1 reads SGHTA; CDR2 reads FQGNSA. The CDR3 spans 16 residues. The DNA of the CDR3 is TGTGCCAGCAGCTCTCCGGGACAGGGGGCAGCAGATACGCAGTATTTT. Encoded protein: CASSSPGQGAADTQYF.

This rearrangement joins TRBV25-1 to TRBJ2-1; D not certain. Per germline, CDR1 MGHDK and CDR2 SYGVNS. V was cut by 5 bases and J by 10 bases, with 9 bases left in between. This CDR3 contains 11 residues. Written as DNA, the CDR3 is TGTGCCAGCAGTCCCATGACAGAGCAGTTCTTC. It encodes CASSPMTEQFF.

The chain links TRBV15 to TRBJ1-4; D is unresolved. V was pared by 3 bases and J by 5 bases, with 7 bases between. Germline-derived CDR1 and CDR2 are LNHNV and YYDKDF (reference sequence). The CDR3 runs to 13 residues. The DNA of the CDR3 is TGTGCCACCAGCAGGGCTCAAAATGAAAAACTGTTTTTT. Its translation is CATSRAQNEKLFF.

The rearrangement uses TRBV5-1 and TRBJ1-1; TRBD1 agrees at 9 bases. CDR1 and CDR2 from the germline V gene are SGHRS and YFSETQ. The V gene end was trimmed by 6 bases and the J gene end by 5 bases; junction bases not matched to a gene: 14. CDR3 length equals 16 residues. The CDR3 sequence: CASMGGTGRRGTEAFF. In nucleotides, the CDR3 is TGCGCCAGCATGGGGGGGACAGGGCGTCGAGGAACTGAAGCTTTCTTT.

Ten or more counts support this clonotype. The V call is TRBV12-3 or TRBV12-4, the J call TRBJ2-5; possible D gene TRBD1, 7 bases. The V and J ends lost 4 bases and 2 bases respectively, with 17 bases between them. This CDR3 spans 16 amino acids. The CDR3 nucleotides are TGTGCCAGCAGTTCCCCTGGACAGGAGGGACAAGAGACCCAGTACTTC. Its translation: CASSSPGQEGQETQYF.

This clonotype was counted ten times or more. The V and J genes are TRBV20-1 and TRBJ2-5; 11 bases line up with TRBD2. The junction had 4 bases not matched to a gene; V was cut back by 8 bases and J by 5 bases. Looked up from germline, CDR1 is DFQATT and CDR2 is SNEGSKA (reference sequence). This CDR3 has 12 amino acids. In nucleotides, the CDR3 is TGCAGTTATAGCGGGGGGGCTGAGACCCAGTACTTC. This encodes CSYSGGAETQYF.